This passage covers 20 T cell receptor beta chains from one sample sequenced in a study of shared clonotypes between healthy human individuals. Data came from immunoSEQ multiplex PCR; TCRdb stores just in-frame clones and leaves some out. The sample holds roughly 680,000 clones, 72% seen once. The source material was memory CD4+ T cells sorted from blood. Subset here: CD45RA-negative fraction. These receptor sequences come from a woman aged 30 to 39 in good health.

V gene TRBV28 combines with J gene TRBJ2-7; D is unresolved. The CDR3 contains 15 residues. Trimming cost V 3 bases and J 0 bases, with 12 bases left between them. Germline V gene lookup returns CDR1 MDHEN and CDR2 SYDVKM. CDR3 in DNA: TGTGCCAGCAGTTTTCGTGGCGGATACTCCTACGAGCAGTACTTC. Translating it yields CASSFRGGYSYEQYF.

CDR3 region: CASSLRRQGVYNEQFF. In DNA form, the CDR3 reads TGTGCCAGCAGCCTCCGGAGGCAGGGGGTCTACAATGAGCAGTTCTTC. The rearrangement uses TRBV13 and TRBJ2-1; 7 nucleotides line up with TRBD1. The CDR3 runs to 16 residues. Germline V gives CDR1 PRHDT, CDR2 FYEKMQ (reference sequence). Trimming cost V 5 bases and J 3 bases; bases outside gene matches: 10.

The chain combines TRBV11-2 with TRBJ2-3; 7 nucleotides match TRBD2. The CDR3 sequence is 16 residues long. V lost 1 base to trimming and J lost 1 base; unmatched junction nucleotides: 5. Looked up from germline, CDR1 is SGHAT and CDR2 is FQNNGV. The CDR3 loop reads CASSLVAGSGTDTQYF. The CDR3, as DNA: TGTGCCAGCAGCTTAGTAGCGGGCTCAGGCACAGATACGCAGTATTTT.

There are a few counts of this clone. The chain carries TRBV5-1 and TRBJ2-5; weak D call: TRBD1 (6 bases). The J call may be in error: the DNA end matches TRBJ2-7 better. The CDR3 length is 14 residues. From germline, CDR1 is SGHRS and CDR2 YFSETQ. The CDR3 region has the DNA TGCGCCAGCAGCTTTAATGACAGGAATGACGAGCAGTACTTC. This encodes CASSFNDRNDEQYF.

Of note for this clone: The junction departs from the called germline gene at one end, perhaps through a read error. This CDR3 is also generated by other DNA sequences in the sample. This sequence joins TRBV28 and TRBJ1-1; D perhaps matches TRBD1 (5 bases). In germline, CDR1 is MDHEN, CDR2 SYDVKM. The CDR3 has 13 amino acids. The CDR3 bases are TGTGCCAGCAGCCTTCCCTGGGGCACTGAAGCTTTTTTT. This gives the protein CASSLPWGTEAFF.

In nucleotides, the CDR3 is TGTGCCAGCCGAAGGGACAGTAGGTACGAGCAGTACTTC. It specifies CASRRDSRYEQYF. The chain recombines TRBV6-5 with TRBJ2-7; the match to TRBD1 covers 7 bases. The ends lost 8 bases at V and 4 bases at J; junction bases unmatched: 8. Germline CDR1 and CDR2: MNHEY and SVGAGI. This CDR3 has 13 residues.

A word on this clone: The same CDR3 arises from other DNA sequences in this sample as well. Here the CDR3 reads CASSAGYEQYF. As DNA, the CDR3 is TGTGCCAGCAGTGCTGGTTACGAGCAGTACTTC. The chain couples TRBV6-1 to TRBJ2-7; D gene uncertain. The CDR3 is 11 amino acids. Trimming took 4 bases from V and 4 from J, leaving 5 bases between them. Germline CDR1 reads MNHNS; CDR2 reads SASEGT.

V and J are TRBV25-1 and TRBJ2-1; 9 bases are shared with TRBD2. The CDR3 contains 17 residues. Unmatched junction bases numbered 10, after V lost 3 bases and J lost 4 bases. Germline V gene data show CDR1 as MGHDK and CDR2 as SYGVNS. The chain's CDR3 is CASSDSGSPTVYNEQFF. The CDR3 DNA reads TGTGCCAGCAGTGATAGCGGGAGTCCAACGGTATACAATGAGCAGTTCTTC.

The rearrangement joins TRBV4-2 to TRBJ2-2; TRBD2 matches 8 bases. Germline lookup yields CDR1 LGHNA and CDR2 YNFKEQ. J gave up 4 bases and V 0 bases, and 4 bases lay outside the gene matches. The CDR3 is 16 residues long. The CDR3 DNA reads TGTGCCAGCAGCCAAGATGGGCTAGCGGGCACCGGGGAGCTGTTTTTT. Residues: CASSQDGLAGTGELFF.

The chain couples TRBV5-4 to TRBJ2-6; 10 nucleotides line up with TRBD1. The germline gives CDR1 SGHNT, CDR2 YYREEE (reference sequence). This CDR3 region has 19 residues. J gave up 4 bases and V 3 bases, and 13 bases lay outside the gene matches. The CDR3 nucleotides read TGTGCCAGCAGCTCCCTTGACCCCGGGACAGGGGCAGGGGCCAACGTCCTGACTTTC. Protein sequence: CASSSLDPGTGAGANVLTF.

This sequence joins TRBV2 and TRBJ2-1; D might be TRBD1 (6 bases). This CDR3 region has 15 residues. CDR1 is SNHLY and CDR2 is FYNNEI in the germline V gene. V was shortened by 8 bases and J by 2 bases, with 16 bases between the two germline ends. CDR3 region: CASAEGGWTYNEQFF. CDR3 in DNA: TGTGCCAGCGCCGAAGGGGGTTGGACCTACAATGAGCAGTTCTTC. Variable domain in full (rest from reference TRBV2 and TRBJ2-1): EPEVTQTPSHQVTQMGQEVILRCVPISNHLYFYWYRQILGQKVEFLVSFYNNEISEKSEIFDDQFSVERPDGSNFTLKIRSTKLEDSAMYFCASAEGGWTYNEQFFGPGTRLTVL.

The chain carries TRBV2 and TRBJ2-3; maybe TRBD1 (6 bases). The germline V and J ends were trimmed by 6 bases and 2 bases, with 12 bases remaining between them. The CDR3 covers 14 residues. CDR1 SNHLY and CDR2 FYNNEI come from the germline V gene. The DNA of the CDR3 is TGTGCCAGCAGCCCAGGGGACCACACAGATACGCAGTATTTT. This translates into CASSPGDHTDTQYF.

The chain links TRBV6-5 to TRBJ2-4; 11 nucleotides agree with TRBD2. Germline V lookup: CDR1 MNHEY, CDR2 SVGAGI. The J segment lost 8 bases and the V segment lost 6 bases, leaving 9 bases of the junction unmatched. The CDR3 covers 15 residues. The CDR3 DNA follows: TGTGCCAGCAGAACAGCTACTAGCGGGAGATACATTCAGTACTTC. As protein: CASRTATSGRYIQYF.

The chain uses TRBV6-1 and TRBJ2-1; D is possibly TRBD1 (5 bases). V was clipped by 4 bases and J by 2 bases, with 12 bases between them. This CDR3 is 15 amino acids long. Germline V gives CDR1 MNHNS, CDR2 SASEGT. CDR3 region: CASSVRREPYNEQFF. The CDR3 bases are TGTGCCAGCAGTGTACGCAGGGAACCCTACAATGAGCAGTTCTTC.

V gene TRBV10-3 combines with J gene TRBJ2-2, with 8 positions matching TRBD2. The trim removed 10 bases at V and 6 bases at J, leaving 1 base unmatched. The CDR3 sequence is 11 residues long. Germline CDR1 is ENHRY and CDR2 is SYGVKD. In DNA form, the CDR3 reads TGTGCCACGACTAGCGCCGGGGAGCTGTTTTTT. Encoded protein: CATTSAGELFF.

The chain carries TRBV29-1 and TRBJ2-3; D perhaps matches TRBD2 (5 bases). CDR3 length: 15 amino acids. Germline V lookup: CDR1 SQVTM, CDR2 ANQGSEA. With 7 bases removed from V and 2 bases from J, the gap between germline ends came to 19 bases. Here the CDR3 DNA reads TGCAGCGCCCCTAGGTCCAGCGGCCTCACAGATACGCAGTATTTT. Translated: CSAPRSSGLTDTQYF.

The chain joins TRBV28 to TRBJ1-1; tentative D call: TRBD1 (5 bases). CDR1 is MDHEN, CDR2 SYDVKM, per germline. Trimming took off 6 bases at V and 4 bases at J, with 15 bases between the two ends. This CDR3 has 14 residues. CDR3 protein: CASRYGSQGTEAFF. CDR3 nucleotide sequence: TGTGCCAGCAGATATGGGAGTCAGGGCACTGAAGCTTTCTTT.

This clone was counted a few times. The V call is TRBV19, the J call TRBJ2-2; the D gene is possibly TRBD2 (6 bases). Germline V CDR1 and CDR2: LNHDA, SQIVND (reference sequence). With 0 bases removed from V and 4 bases from J, the gap between germline ends came to 21 bases. CDR3 length: 19 amino acids. CDR3 protein: CASSIESGLGGRSTGELFF. The CDR3 DNA sequence: TGTGCCAGTAGTATAGAGTCCGGTCTTGGGGGGAGGTCCACCGGGGAGCTGTTTTTT.

The chain couples TRBV5-1 to TRBJ1-2, with TRBD1 identical over 7 bases. The V segment lost 4 bases and the J segment 5 bases; nucleotides outside the gene matches: 5. Germline CDR1 and CDR2: SGHRS and YFSETQ. The CDR3 sequence is 13 residues long. The CDR3 here is CASSDGTAYGYTF. In nucleotides, the CDR3 is TGCGCCAGCAGCGACGGGACAGCGTATGGCTACACCTTC.

For the CDR3, the DNA is TGTGCCAGCAGTTTAATGGGTTACGGGGAGCTGTTTTTT. Encoded protein: CASSLMGYGELFF. The chain joins TRBV27 to TRBJ2-2; the D is unclear. Germline V CDR1 and CDR2: MNHEY, SMNVEV (reference sequence). Trimming took 2 bases from V and 7 from J, leaving 8 bases between them. CDR3 length equals 13 residues.